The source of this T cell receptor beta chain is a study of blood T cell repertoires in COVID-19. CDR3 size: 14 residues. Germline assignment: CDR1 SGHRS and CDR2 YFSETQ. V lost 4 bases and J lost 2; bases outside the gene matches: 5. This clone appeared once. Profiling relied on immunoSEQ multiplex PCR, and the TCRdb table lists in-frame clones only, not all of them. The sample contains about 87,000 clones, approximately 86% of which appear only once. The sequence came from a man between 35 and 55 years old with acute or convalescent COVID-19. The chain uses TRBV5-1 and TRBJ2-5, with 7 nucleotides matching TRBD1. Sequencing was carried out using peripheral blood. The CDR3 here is CASSPQGWQETQYF. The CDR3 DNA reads TGCGCCAGCAGCCCACAGGGGTGGCAAGAGACCCAGTACTTC.